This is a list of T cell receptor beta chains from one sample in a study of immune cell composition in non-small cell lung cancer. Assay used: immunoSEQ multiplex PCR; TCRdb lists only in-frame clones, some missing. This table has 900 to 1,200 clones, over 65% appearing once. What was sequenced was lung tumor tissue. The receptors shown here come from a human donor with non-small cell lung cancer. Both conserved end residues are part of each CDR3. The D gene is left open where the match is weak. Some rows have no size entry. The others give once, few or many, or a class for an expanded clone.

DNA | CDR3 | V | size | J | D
TGTGCCAGCAGCTCACCCACCCTTGGAGAAACTGGAAACACCATATATTTT | CASSSPTLGETGNTIYF | TRBV5-6 | . | TRBJ1-3 | .
TGCAGTGCTAGTAATGTACAGCCCCAGCATTTT | CSASNVQPQHF | TRBV20-1 | once | TRBJ1-5 | .
TGCAGTGTCCAGGGACTAGGGGGCTACACCTTC | CSVQGLGGYTF | TRBV20-1 | . | TRBJ1-2 | .
TGTGCCATCAGTGAGTCCGGGGGGAATTCACCCCTCCACTTT | CAISESGGNSPLHF | TRBV10-3 | . | TRBJ1-6 | .
TGTGCCAGCAGCAGGGACAGCCAGAGCTCCTACGAGCAGTACTTC | CASSRDSQSSYEQYF | TRBV6-6 | few | TRBJ2-7 | TRBD1
TGCGCCAGCAGCTTGGGGTCTGTGGAGGGCCACCCGTACGAGCAGTACTTC | CASSLGSVEGHPYEQYF | TRBV5-1 | . | TRBJ2-7 | .
TGTGCCAGTAGTGCTCGACAGGGAAACTACGAGCAGTACTTC | CASSARQGNYEQYF | TRBV19 | . | TRBJ2-7 | TRBD1
TGTGCCAGCACCTCCCCCGACAGGACCGCCGGAAACATTCAGTACTTC | CASTSPDRTAGNIQYF | TRBV28 | . | TRBJ2-4 | .
TGTGCCAGCAGTTGTCTGACAGGGTTGGCCAAAAACATTCAGTACTTC | CASSCLTGLAKNIQYF | TRBV28 | . | TRBJ2-4 | TRBD1
TGTGCCAGCAGGACGCAGGGGGCAGCCCAACCCGAGCAGTACTTC | CASRTQGAAQPEQYF | TRBV27 | . | TRBJ2-7 | TRBD1
TGCGCCAGCAGCCAAGATCTGATGGAGGGGCGCCTTTCCTACAATGAGCAGTTCTTC | CASSQDLMEGRLSYNEQFF | TRBV4-3 | few | TRBJ2-1 | .
TGCGCCAGCGGGACAGGGTATACTGAAGCTTTCTTT | CASGTGYTEAFF | TRBV5-1 | few | TRBJ1-1 | TRBD1
TGCGCCAGCAGCCAGTCTCCAGGGGCGGCCACCGGGGAGCTGTTTTTT | CASSQSPGAATGELFF | TRBV4-3 | . | TRBJ2-2 | .
TGTGCCAGCAGCTTGGAAGGCGGACAGTCATACGAGCAGTACTTC | CASSLEGGQSYEQYF | TRBV5-5 | once | TRBJ2-7 | .
TGTGCCAGCAGTTTAATGCTCGGGACAACTAATGAAAAACTGTTTTTT | CASSLMLGTTNEKLFF | TRBV28 | once | TRBJ1-4 | .
TGCGCCAGCAGCTGGGCGGGGTACACAGATACGCAGTATTTT | CASSWAGYTDTQYF | TRBV5-1 | . | TRBJ2-3 | .
TGTGCCAGCGGGACTAGCGATTCTAGAATTTACGAGCAGTACTTC | CASGTSDSRIYEQYF | TRBV2 | . | TRBJ2-7 | TRBD2
TGTGCCAGCAGTGAGGGGAGGGGGGGCAATGAGCAGTTCTTC | CASSEGRGGNEQFF | TRBV6-1 | . | TRBJ2-1 | .
TGTGCCAGCAGTTTACAAGCGGGAAGAGGTCATGAGCAGTTCTTC | CASSLQAGRGHEQFF | TRBV27 | . | TRBJ2-1 | TRBD2
TGTGCCAGCAGCTTAGAGGCGGGATCACCCCTCCACTTT | CASSLEAGSPLHF | TRBV11-2 | . | TRBJ1-6 | .
TGTGCCAGCAGTCGCTATAATTCACCCCTCCACTTT | CASSRYNSPLHF | TRBV28 | . | TRBJ1-6 | .
TGCGCCAGCAGCTTGGGTCTGTCGACAGACTCTGGAAACACCATATATTTT | CASSLGLSTDSGNTIYF | TRBV5-1 | . | TRBJ1-3 | .
TGTGCCAGCAGCTTCACAGGGGGGGACACCGGGGAGCTGTTTTTT | CASSFTGGDTGELFF | TRBV5-6 | . | TRBJ2-2 | .